These T cell receptor beta chains were read from a single sample in a study of blood T cell repertoires in COVID-19. The repertoire was sequenced with immunoSEQ multiplex PCR; TCRdb's copy has only in-frame clones and lacks some. The sample holds 350,000 to 450,000 clones, around nine tenths seen once. Source material: peripheral blood. Every receptor here comes from a human donor in a cohort sampled during active COVID-19. Each CDR3 is given without its conserved first and last residue. The D gene is left open where the match is weak.

j_gene | v_gene | d_gene | CDR3aa
TRBJ1-3 | TRBV7-2 | TRBD1 | ASSPGGGGNTIY
TRBJ1-1 | TRBV18 | TRBD1 | ASSPPGQGARRGMNTEAF
TRBJ1-2 | TRBV5-3 | - | ARSLRSVKLFNYGYT
TRBJ2-7 | TRBV11-2 | - | ASSLVRGTLD
TRBJ1-4 | TRBV10-3 | TRBD1 | AISPTTGFNEKLF
TRBJ1-2 | TRBV6-5 | - | ASSTPFYGYT
TRBJ2-2 | TRBV7-6 | - | ASSLWAGSNTGELF
TRBJ1-5 | TRBV7-3 | - | ASSLTSGQPQH
TRBJ2-1 | TRBV11-1 | - | ASSLHFGSSYNEQF
TRBJ1-2 | TRBV5-5 | - | ASSLATGYNYGYT
TRBJ1-3 | TRBV12-3/TRBV12-4 | - | ASQTGSGNTIY
TRBJ1-2 | TRBV3-1/TRBV3-2 | TRBD1 | ASSQDPGQGWVYGYT
TRBJ1-2 | TRBV9 | - | ASSVGEGDYGYT
TRBJ2-5 | TRBV30 | TRBD2 | AWSVLASETQY
TRBJ2-2 | TRBV19 | - | ASSTQGYTGELF
TRBJ2-3 | TRBV9 | TRBD1 | ASSVTGSTDTQY
TRBJ2-3 | TRBV5-1 | - | ASSLQGGAESDTQY
TRBJ2-3 | TRBV4-1 | - | ASSLRPGQEGTDTQY
TRBJ2-1 | TRBV5-4 | TRBD2 | ASSLRTSGNEQF
TRBJ2-5 | TRBV30 | TRBD2 | AWQTSGGGETQY
TRBJ2-7 | TRBV18 | - | ASSPAFAGEQY